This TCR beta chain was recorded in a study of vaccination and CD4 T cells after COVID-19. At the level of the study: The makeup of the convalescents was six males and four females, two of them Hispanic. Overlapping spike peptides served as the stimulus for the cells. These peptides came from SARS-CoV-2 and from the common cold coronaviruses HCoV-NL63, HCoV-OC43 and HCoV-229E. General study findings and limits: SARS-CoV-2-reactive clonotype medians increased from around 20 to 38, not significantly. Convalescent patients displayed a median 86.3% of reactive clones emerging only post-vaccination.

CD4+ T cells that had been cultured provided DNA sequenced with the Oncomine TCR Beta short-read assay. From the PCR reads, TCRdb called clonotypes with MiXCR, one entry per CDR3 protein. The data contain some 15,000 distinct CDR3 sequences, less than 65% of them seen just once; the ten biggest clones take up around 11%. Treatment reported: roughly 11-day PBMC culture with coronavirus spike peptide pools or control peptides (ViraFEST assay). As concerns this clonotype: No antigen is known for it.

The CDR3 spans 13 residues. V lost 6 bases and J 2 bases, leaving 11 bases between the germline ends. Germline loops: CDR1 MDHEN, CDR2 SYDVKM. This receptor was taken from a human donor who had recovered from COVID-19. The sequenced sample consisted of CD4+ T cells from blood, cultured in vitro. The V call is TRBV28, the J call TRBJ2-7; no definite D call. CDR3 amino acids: CASREILTYEQYF. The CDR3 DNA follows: TGTGCCAGCAGGGAAATCTTAACCTACGAGCAGTACTTC.